What follows is one T cell receptor (beta chain) and its context. The Seattle patients, enrolled during active infection, were followed longitudinally. Produced via immunoSEQ multiplex PCR; TCRdb's table is partial and in-frame only. The table includes roughly 57,000 clones, 85% to 90% detected once. This sample is part of a study of blood T cell repertoires in COVID-19. This CDR3 is built from 13 residues. Germline assignment: CDR1 SGHDT and CDR2 YYEEEE. V was trimmed by 4 bases and J by 3 bases, leaving 10 bases between them. The sequenced sample consisted of peripheral blood. This receptor was identified in a woman aged 55-70 years with COVID-19, enrolled during active disease. The chain links TRBV5-6 to TRBJ1-2; D is unclear. The CDR3 region is CASSLGYYYGYTF. Written as DNA, the CDR3 is TGTGCCAGCAGCCTGGGTTACTACTATGGCTACACCTTC.